The next 28 T cell receptor beta chains were all read from a single sample in a study of T cell repertoires in cytomegalovirus infection. MiXCR, run by TCRdb on the reads, gives a single entry per CDR3 protein. Of hundreds of thousands of distinct CDR3 sequences listed, about 8.8% are singletons. Sequencing was carried out using PBMCs. These receptor sequences come from a human donor in good health (CMV status not recorded). Some clones in this sample may be carry-over from other donors' samples.

This clonotype was picked up many times. J is TRBJ2-7 and V is TRBV6-2 or TRBV6-3; D remains ambiguous. CDR1 and CDR2 from the germline V gene are MNHEY and SVGEGT. V dropped 2 bases and J dropped 5 bases, with 7 bases sitting between them. This CDR3 has 12 residues. The CDR3 region is CASSYPGHEQYV. The CDR3 DNA is TGTGCCAGCAGTTACCCAGGACACGAGCAGTACGTC.

This clonotype was detected ten times or more. This chain uses TRBV6-2 or TRBV6-3 with TRBJ1-3; a possible D gene is TRBD1 (5 bases). CDR1 is MNHEY, CDR2 SVGEGT, per germline. V was pared by 4 bases and J by 7 bases, with 8 bases between. CDR3 length: 12 amino acids. In DNA, the CDR3 is TGTGCCAGCAGTTTCGGGGCGAACACCATATATTTT. Protein: CASSFGANTIYF.

This clonotype was detected many times. The gene calls are TRBV3-1 and TRBJ2-5, with 9 bases that match TRBD2. The V segment lost 7 bases and the J segment 3 bases; nucleotides outside the gene matches: 3. The CDR3 has 13 residues. Germline lookup yields CDR1 LGHDT and CDR2 YNNKEL (reference sequence). The CDR3 region has the DNA TGTGCCAGCAAAGCGGGGGGTAAAGAGACCCAGTACTTC. This codes for CASKAGGKETQYF.

This clonotype has a count of ten or more. The genes are TRBV20-1 and TRBJ2-1; 8 bases map to TRBD1. CDR1 is DFQATT and CDR2 is SNEGSKA in the germline V gene (reference sequence). Trimming took 0 bases from V and 2 from J; bases not matched to a gene: 6. CDR3 size: 16 residues. CDR3 nucleotide sequence: TGCAGTGCTAGAGATTCTCGGACAGGGCCCTACAATGAGCAGTTCTTC. Amino acids: CSARDSRTGPYNEQFF.

This chain uses TRBV10-1 with TRBJ1-2; the match to TRBD1 covers 9 bases. Germline CDR1 and CDR2: WNHNN and SYGVQD (reference sequence). J gave up 6 bases and V 3 bases, and 5 bases lay outside the gene matches. The CDR3 spans 14 residues. CDR3 sequence reads: CASSEAGTGHGYTF. Here the CDR3 DNA reads TGCGCCAGCAGTGAAGCCGGGACAGGGCATGGCTACACCTTC.

The chain has TRBV10-3 and TRBJ2-1; 11 bases are shared with TRBD2. Germline V CDR1 and CDR2: ENHRY, SYGVKD. There are 12 residues in the CDR3. With V trimmed by 4 bases and J by 10 bases, 0 bases remained unmatched. CDR3: CAISGTSGEQFF. CDR3 nucleotides: TGTGCCATCAGTGGGACTAGCGGGGAGCAGTTCTTC.

This clonotype came up many times. V is TRBV28 and J is TRBJ2-7, with D perhaps TRBD2 (5 bases). The CDR3 has 12 residues. Trimming pared 5 bases from V and 0 bases from J, leaving 5 bases between. CDR1 MDHEN and CDR2 SYDVKM come from the germline V gene. CDR3 loop: CASSEGSYEQYV. CDR3 nucleotide sequence: TGTGCCAGCAGTGAGGGCTCCTACGAGCAGTACGTC.

This clonotype appeared a few times. The chain recombines TRBV20-1 with TRBJ2-5; D not certain. This CDR3 region has 14 residues. Germline-derived CDR1 and CDR2 are DFQATT and SNEGSKA (reference sequence). Deletions cut 1 base from V and 5 bases from J, with 14 bases between. CDR3 region: CSARVAGMMETQYF. In DNA form, the CDR3 reads TGCAGTGCTAGAGTTGCAGGAATGATGGAGACCCAGTACTTC.

This clonotype was counted many times. The rearrangement uses TRBV15 and TRBJ2-6; D not certain. The V gene lost 8 bases and the J gene lost 0 bases, with 5 bases spanning the gap. CDR3 length: 13 residues. The germline gives CDR1 LNHNV, CDR2 YYDKDF (reference sequence). In DNA form, the CDR3 reads TGTGCCACCCTCCCCTCTGGGGCCAACGTCCTGACTTTC. Its protein is CATLPSGANVLTF.

There are many counts of this clonotype. The CDR3 nucleotides are TGTGCCAGTAGCTCAAGACATCTGGCACAAGAGACCCAGTACTTC. This translates into CASSSRHLAQETQYF. This chain joins TRBV19 and TRBJ2-5; D uncertain. The V gene's germline CDR1 is LNHDA and CDR2 SQIVND (reference sequence). The CDR3 has 15 amino acids. Trimming removed 6 bases at V and 2 bases at J, with 16 bases between.

This clonotype was counted many times. The rearrangement links TRBV11-1 to TRBJ2-3; tentative D call: TRBD2 (5 bases). The germline CDR1 and CDR2 sequences are SGHAT and FQDESV (reference sequence). There are 13 residues in the CDR3. Deletions cut 4 bases from V and 8 bases from J, with 13 bases between. The CDR3 bases are TGTGCCAGCAGCTCGAGGGAATTTGGTACGCAGTATTTT. Translating it yields CASSSREFGTQYF.

Worth noting for this clonotype: A single base separates this from a much larger clone, so it may be a read error. The V gene is TRBV6-5, the J gene TRBJ2-1; 7 bases fit TRBD2. The CDR3 totals 15 residues. CDR1 MNHEY and CDR2 SVGAGI come from the germline V gene. For the CDR3, the DNA is TGTGCCTGCAGTTATTCTGGGGCGGGGAGGGATGAGCAGTTCTTC. It translates to CACSYSGAGRDEQFF.

This chain uses TRBV7-9 with TRBJ2-1, with D possibly being TRBD1 or TRBD2 (5 bases each). V gave up 5 bases and J gave up 0 bases, with 14 bases separating them. The CDR3 is 16 residues long. Germline V gene data show CDR1 as SEHNR and CDR2 as FQNEAQ (reference sequence). The CDR3 is CASSREGRGSYNEQFF. In DNA form, the CDR3 reads TGTGCCAGCAGCAGAGAGGGGCGAGGCTCCTACAATGAGCAGTTCTTC.

This chain uses TRBV10-3 with TRBJ2-3; TRBD1 matches 7 bases. Germline V CDR1 and CDR2: ENHRY, SYGVKD. Trimming took 4 bases from V and 3 from J; bases not matched to a gene: 7. The CDR3 loop spans 15 amino acids. CDR3 sequence reads: CAISGRQGPTDTQYF. Here the CDR3 DNA reads TGTGCCATCAGTGGGAGACAGGGCCCAACAGATACGCAGTATTTT.

The table lists this clonotype with many counts. The rearrangement uses TRBV5-4 and TRBJ2-5; possible D gene TRBD1, 6 bases. CDR1 and CDR2 (germline): SGHNT, YYREEE (reference sequence). The CDR3 covers 15 residues. Between the trimmed V and J ends, which lost 3 bases and 4 bases, there was a span of 16 bases. CDR3 sequence reads: CASSSTSQGRETQYF. CDR3 coding DNA: TGTGCCAGCAGCTCAACCTCTCAGGGGCGAGAGACCCAGTACTTC.

This clonotype has just a few counts. J is TRBJ1-5 and V is TRBV4-1; D is possibly TRBD1 (6 bases). The CDR3 is made up of 15 amino acids. Germline CDR1 is MGHRA and CDR2 is YSYEKL. V gave up 2 bases and J gave up 8 bases, with 16 bases separating them. The CDR3 region has the DNA TGCGCCAGCAGCCAAAAAAGGGGGGGTATGGAGCCCCAGCATTTT. The encoded protein is CASSQKRGGMEPQHF.

This clonotype was counted a few times. CDR3 in DNA: TGTGCCAGCAGGTTGACTAGCGGGCGGTATTACAATGAGCAGTTCTTC. The encoded protein is CASRLTSGRYYNEQFF. The V call is TRBV2, the J call TRBJ2-1, with 10 bases that match TRBD2. V dropped 6 bases and J dropped 4; count of bases not matched to a gene: 9. CDR1 is SNHLY and CDR2 is FYNNEI in the germline V gene. This CDR3 is 16 amino acids long.

The V gene is TRBV29-1, the J gene TRBJ2-3; 7 bases map to TRBD1. Germline values: CDR1 SQVTM, CDR2 ANQGSEA. The CDR3 has 13 amino acids. V lost 7 bases and J lost 2; bases outside the gene matches: 6. CDR3 amino acids: CSAPGQNTDTQYF. Written as DNA, the CDR3 is TGCAGCGCTCCGGGACAGAACACAGATACGCAGTATTTT.

This clonotype was seen repeatedly, ten times or more. The V gene is TRBV19, the J gene TRBJ2-3; 14 nucleotides align to TRBD2. The ends lost 2 bases at V and 7 bases at J; junction bases unmatched: 8. Germline V gene lookup returns CDR1 LNHDA and CDR2 SQIVND (reference sequence). The CDR3 spans 17 residues. CDR3 sequence: CASSILTGTSGGNTQYF. CDR3 nucleotide sequence: TGTGCCAGTAGTATACTAACCGGGACTAGCGGGGGAAATACGCAGTATTTT.

In its sample, this clonotype was seen many times. The rearrangement uses TRBV18 and TRBJ2-2; 12 bases match TRBD2. This CDR3 spans 19 amino acids. V trimming: 4 bases; J trimming: 0 bases; junction bases outside the gene matches: 9. The germline V gene encodes CDR1 KGHSH and CDR2 LQKENI. The CDR3 DNA follows: TGTGCCAGCTCACTTTACTGGACTAGCGGGGCATCGAACACCGGGGAGCTGTTTTTT. Protein sequence: CASSLYWTSGASNTGELFF.

This clonotype was detected many times. The chain combines TRBV7-2 with TRBJ2-5; no clear D. This CDR3 is built from 16 residues. V was clipped by 2 bases and J by 1 base, with 14 bases between them. Germline V lookup: CDR1 SGHTA, CDR2 FQGNSA. CDR3 sequence (DNA): TGTGCCAGCAGCTTATACGAGCGTCGGAGCCAAGAGACCCAGTACTTC. Protein product: CASSLYERRSQETQYF.

This clonotype was found a few times. J is TRBJ1-4 and V is TRBV2; TRBD1 agrees at 7 bases. The V segment lost 7 bases and the J segment 15 bases; nucleotides outside the gene matches: 17. Germline V gene lookup returns CDR1 SNHLY and CDR2 FYNNEI. The CDR3 totals 14 residues. CDR3 in DNA: TGTGCCAGCAAAGGACAGGATGGGGCCGCAAGGGTGTTTTTT. It specifies CASKGQDGAARVFF.

This clonotype was seen repeatedly, ten times or more. The V and J genes are TRBV27 and TRBJ2-7; 7 nucleotides line up with TRBD2. The CDR3 covers 14 residues. Germline V gene data show CDR1 as MNHEY and CDR2 as SMNVEV (reference sequence). V was pared by 5 bases and J by 4 bases, with 8 bases of the junction left unmatched. The chain's CDR3 is CASSPRGTIYEQYV. The DNA of the CDR3 is TGTGCCAGCAGTCCGCGGGGGACGATATACGAGCAGTACGTC.

In its sample, this clonotype was seen a few times. The V and J genes are TRBV10-3 and TRBJ1-2; D unresolved. Germline loops: CDR1 ENHRY, CDR2 SYGVKD. The CDR3 is made up of 14 amino acids. The germline V and J ends were trimmed by 10 bases and 4 bases, with 19 bases remaining between them. CDR3 DNA sequence: TGTGCCACCCGGGAGGGCAGACCCACCTATGGCTACACCTTC. This sequence encodes CATREGRPTYGYTF.

The chain links TRBV20-1 to TRBJ1-1; D possibly corresponds to TRBD1 (5 bases). The CDR3 loop spans 17 amino acids. Trimming took off 0 bases at V and 0 bases at J, with 17 bases between the two ends. The V gene's germline CDR1 is DFQATT and CDR2 SNEGSKA (reference sequence). As DNA, the CDR3 is TGCAGTGCTAGAGACCAGCGGACCGGGACCATGAACACTGAAGCTTTCTTT. Encoded protein: CSARDQRTGTMNTEAFF.

As for this clonotype: Being one base from a much bigger clone, this may be a read error. J is TRBJ1-5 and V is TRBV18; D gene uncertain. Trimming left V 4 bases short and J 3 bases short, with 7 bases between. This CDR3 region has 13 residues. Per the germline V gene, CDR1 is KGHSH and CDR2 is LQKENI. The CDR3 region is CASSREVNQPQHF. The CDR3 DNA follows: TGTGCCAGCTCACGGGAGGTCAATCAGCCCCAGCATTTT.

This clonotype was found a few times. The chain employs TRBV20-1 and TRBJ2-1, with a tentative D call TRBD1 (5 bases). The CDR3 runs 17 residues. Germline V gives CDR1 DFQATT, CDR2 SNEGSKA (reference sequence). The V end lost 0 bases, the J end lost 2 bases, and 17 bases lay between the germline ends. The CDR3 protein is CSARDSKGHWPYNEQFF. Here the CDR3 DNA reads TGCAGTGCTAGAGATTCTAAGGGGCATTGGCCCTACAATGAGCAGTTCTTC.

On this clonotype itself: A much larger clone lies a single base off, so this may be a read error. The chain links TRBV29-1 to TRBJ2-1; tentatively, D is TRBD1 (6 bases). The CDR3 has 14 amino acids. CDR1 is SQVTM, CDR2 ANQGSEA, per germline. CDR3 region: CSVTGQTSYNERFF. The CDR3 region has the DNA TGCAGCGTGACCGGACAGACCTCATACAATGAGCGGTTCTTC.